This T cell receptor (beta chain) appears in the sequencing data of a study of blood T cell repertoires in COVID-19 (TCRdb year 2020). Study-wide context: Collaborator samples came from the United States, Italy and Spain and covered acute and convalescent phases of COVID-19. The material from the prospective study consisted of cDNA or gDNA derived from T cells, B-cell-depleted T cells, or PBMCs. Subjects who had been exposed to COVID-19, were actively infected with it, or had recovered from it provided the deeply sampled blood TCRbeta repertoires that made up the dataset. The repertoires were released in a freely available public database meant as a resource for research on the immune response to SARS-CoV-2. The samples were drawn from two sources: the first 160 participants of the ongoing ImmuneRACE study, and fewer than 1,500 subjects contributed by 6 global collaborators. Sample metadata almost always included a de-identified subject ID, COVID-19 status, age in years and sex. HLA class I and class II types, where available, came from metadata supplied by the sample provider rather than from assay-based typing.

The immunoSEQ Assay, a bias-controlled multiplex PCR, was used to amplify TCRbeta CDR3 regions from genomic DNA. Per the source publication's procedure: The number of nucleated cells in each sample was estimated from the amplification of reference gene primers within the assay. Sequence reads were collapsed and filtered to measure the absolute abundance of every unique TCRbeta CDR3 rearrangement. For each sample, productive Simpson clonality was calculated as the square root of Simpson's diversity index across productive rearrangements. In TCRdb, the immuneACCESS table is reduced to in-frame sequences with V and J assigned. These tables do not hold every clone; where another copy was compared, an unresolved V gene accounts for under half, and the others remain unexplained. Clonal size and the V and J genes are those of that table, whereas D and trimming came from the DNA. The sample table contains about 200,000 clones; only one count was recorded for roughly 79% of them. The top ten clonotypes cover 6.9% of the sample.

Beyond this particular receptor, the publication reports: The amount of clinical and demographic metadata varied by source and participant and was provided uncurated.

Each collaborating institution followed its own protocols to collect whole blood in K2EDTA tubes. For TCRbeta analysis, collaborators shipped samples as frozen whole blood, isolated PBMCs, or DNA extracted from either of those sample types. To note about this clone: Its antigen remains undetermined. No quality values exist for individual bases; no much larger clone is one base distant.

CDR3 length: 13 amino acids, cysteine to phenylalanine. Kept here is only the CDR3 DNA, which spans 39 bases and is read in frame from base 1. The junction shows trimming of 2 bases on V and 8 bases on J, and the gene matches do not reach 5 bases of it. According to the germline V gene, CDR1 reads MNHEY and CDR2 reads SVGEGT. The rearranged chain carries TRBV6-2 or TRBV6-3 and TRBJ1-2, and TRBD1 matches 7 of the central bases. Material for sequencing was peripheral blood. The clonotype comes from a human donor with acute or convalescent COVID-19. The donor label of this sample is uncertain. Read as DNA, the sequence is TGTGCCAGCAGTTACACAGGGGAAGGCGGCTACACCTTC. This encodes CASSYTGEGGYTF.